Below are 10 T cell receptor beta chains sequenced from a single sample in a study of T cells in Graves' hyperthyroidism and ophthalmopathy. Amplified regions were TCR beta CDR3 sequences from RNA transcripts. HTBI primers were used for first-round RT-PCR of the TCR CDR3. Each CDR3 protein gets one entry after TCRdb re-called the multiplex PCR reads with MiXCR. This repertoire shows about 200,000 distinct CDR3 sequences, about 16% found once; its top ten account for about 45%. The sample taken for sequencing was blood. The receptors shown here come from a man in his forties with Graves' hyperthyroidism.

The chain recombines TRBV9 with TRBJ1-1, with TRBD1 identical over 8 bases. Per the germline V gene, CDR1 is SGDLS and CDR2 is YYNGEE. The V segment lost 2 bases and the J segment 1 base; nucleotides outside the gene matches: 4. The CDR3 length is 15 residues. In nucleotides, the CDR3 is TGTGCCAGCAGCGTGACAGGGGAGGGGAACACTGAAGCTTTCTTT. It codes for CASSVTGEGNTEAFF. Combining the CDR3 with reference TRBV9 and TRBJ1-1 gives the whole variable domain DSGVTQTPKHLITATGQRVTLRCSPRSGDLSVYWYQQSLDQGLQFLIQYYNGEERAKGNILERFSAQQFPDLHSELNLSSLELGDSALYFCASSVTGEGNTEAFFGQGTRLTVV.

In the case of this clonotype: This may stem from a read error, because a much larger clone lies one nucleotide away. The chain couples TRBV5-1 to TRBJ1-1; 9 bases map to TRBD1. After removal of 0 bases from V and 1 base from J, the junction contained 7 bases not matched to a gene. CDR1 is SGHRS, CDR2 YFSETQ, per germline. The CDR3 consists of 17 residues. The CDR3 DNA reads as TGCGCCAGCAGCTTGGGGAACAGGGGGCCGTGGAACACTGAAGCTTTCTTT. Amino acid sequence: CASSLGNRGPWNTEAFF.

The V call is TRBV6-2 or TRBV6-3, the J call TRBJ2-7, with 7 nucleotides matching TRBD1. The germline CDR1 and CDR2 sequences are MNHEY and SVGEGT. The CDR3 sequence is 12 residues long. With 10 bases clipped from V and 2 bases from J, the junction kept 5 bases outside the gene matches. Here the CDR3 DNA reads TGTGCCACCGGGGACAGTGCCTACGAGCAGTACTTC. Its translation is CATGDSAYEQYF.

Concerning this clonotype: Compared with germline, one end of the junction differs, possibly owing to a read error. This chain connects TRBV19 to TRBJ1-2; maybe TRBD1 (5 bases). Germline V lookup: CDR1 LNHDA, CDR2 SQIVND (reference sequence). This CDR3 has 13 residues. The CDR3 DNA is TGTGCCAATAGTATCGGGGCGGACTATGGCTACACCTTC. Protein product: CANSIGADYGYTF.

At least ten counts were recorded for this clonotype. V and J are TRBV7-2 and TRBJ1-2, with TRBD1 matching over 9 bases. This CDR3 has 14 amino acids. Trimming took 4 bases from V and 8 from J; bases not matched to a gene: 8. Germline assignment: CDR1 SGHTA and CDR2 FQGNSA. The CDR3 loop reads CASSWDRAYEGYTF. The CDR3 DNA reads as TGTGCCAGCAGCTGGGACAGGGCCTATGAAGGCTACACCTTC.

V and J are TRBV5-1 and TRBJ2-5, with TRBD2 matching 7 bases. The CDR3 loop spans 12 amino acids. From germline, CDR1 is SGHRS and CDR2 YFSETQ. The V and J ends lost 6 bases and 4 bases, in that order; junction bases with no gene match: 3. CDR3 nucleotide sequence: TGCGCCAGCACGAGGGAGGGAGAGACCCAGTACTTC. Translated, it gives CASTREGETQYF.

V usage is TRBV20-1 and J usage is TRBJ2-7; 15 bases are a match to TRBD2. CDR1 DFQATT and CDR2 SNEGSKA come from the germline V gene (reference sequence). This CDR3 is 15 amino acids long. The junction had 7 bases not matched to a gene; V was cut back by 3 bases and J by 7 bases. The CDR3 loop reads CSARGTSGRTGEQYF. In nucleotides, the CDR3 is TGCAGTGCTAGGGGGACTAGCGGGAGGACAGGAGAGCAGTACTTC.

This clonotype has just a few counts. The gene calls are TRBV12-3 or TRBV12-4 and TRBJ2-7; no firm D call. The CDR3 runs to 11 residues. Between the trimmed V and J ends, which lost 2 bases and 5 bases, there was a span of 4 bases. The CDR3 nucleotides read TGTGCCAGCAGTTTAAGCCACGAGCAGTACTTC. This sequence encodes CASSLSHEQYF.

This chain uses TRBV18 with TRBJ2-2; D is ambiguous. The CDR3 sequence is 15 residues long. V dropped 1 base and J dropped 0 bases, with 6 bases sitting between them. Looked up from germline, CDR1 is KGHSH and CDR2 is LQKENI. CDR3 protein: CASSPRGTNTGELFF. In DNA, the CDR3 is TGTGCCAGCTCACCACGAGGTACGAACACCGGGGAGCTGTTTTTT.

This clonotype has a count of ten or more. The V call is TRBV7-9, the J call TRBJ1-5; D is unclear. The CDR3 has 13 amino acids. Germline values: CDR1 SEHNR, CDR2 FQNEAQ (reference sequence). V lost 4 bases, J lost 6 bases, and 10 bases lay in between. CDR3 DNA: TGTGCCAGCAGCTCAGCAGACCCTCAGCCCCAGCATTTT. It codes for CASSSADPQPQHF.